The 20 T cell receptor beta chains reported below all come from one sample, sequenced in a study of control samples from healthy donors and cancer patients. Clones were read by immunoSEQ multiplex PCR, and TCRdb kept only the in-frame ones, dropping some. The table includes about 75,000 clones, about four fifths detected once. What was sequenced was blood. These receptor sequences come from a middle-aged man in good health.

V gene TRBV25-1 combines with J gene TRBJ2-2; 7 bases are a match to TRBD1. CDR3 size: 14 residues. V lost 8 bases and J lost 0; bases outside the gene matches: 3. Germline values: CDR1 MGHDK, CDR2 SYGVNS. The CDR3 coding sequence is TGTGCCAGCCGAGGGACAGCGAACACCGGGGAGCTGTTTTTT. Translated: CASRGTANTGELFF.

This chain joins TRBV3-1 (or the pseudogene TRBV3-2) and TRBJ2-7; 7 bases align to TRBD2. The CDR3 runs to 15 residues. Losses at the gene ends were 8 bases for V and 2 bases for J; bases not matched to a gene: 12. CDR1 and CDR2 from the germline V gene are LGHDT and YNNKEL (reference sequence). CDR3 amino acids: CASADLSRGAYEQYF. In nucleotides, the CDR3 is TGTGCCAGCGCCGACCTCTCTCGGGGGGCCTACGAGCAGTACTTC.

The chain combines TRBV28 with TRBJ2-7, with D possibly being TRBD1 or TRBD2 (5 bases each). Trimming cost V 3 bases and J 4 bases, with 22 bases left between them. The CDR3 runs 17 residues. CDR1 is MDHEN, CDR2 SYDVKM, per germline. CDR3 sequence: CASSFAAVGPGGYEQYF. The DNA for the CDR3 is TGTGCCAGCAGTTTTGCAGCGGTGGGACCTGGTGGATACGAGCAGTACTTC.

The V call is TRBV10-2, the J call TRBJ1-2; D gene unclear. The germline V and J ends were trimmed by 5 bases and 8 bases, with 15 bases remaining between them. Germline V gene sequence: CDR1 WSHSY, CDR2 SAAADI. This CDR3 is built from 13 residues. CDR3 coding DNA: TGCGCCAGCAGTCGGACTGAACTCAGCGGCTACACCTTC. This encodes CASSRTELSGYTF.

The chain uses TRBV4-2 and TRBJ2-1, with 12 bases matching TRBD2. CDR1 and CDR2 (germline): LGHNA, YNFKEQ. CDR3 length equals 15 residues. V shed 8 bases and J 8 bases; nucleotides not matched to a gene: 10. CDR3 bases: TGTGCCAGCTCCGGGACTAGCGGGTCGCAGGATGAGCAGTTCTTC. It encodes CASSGTSGSQDEQFF.

V and J are TRBV15 and TRBJ2-7; D ambiguous. CDR3 length equals 11 residues. The V end was cut by 1 base, the J end by 4 bases, with 2 bases between. CDR1 and CDR2 (germline): LNHNV, YYDKDF (reference sequence). CDR3 in DNA: TGTGCCACCAGCAGAGGGTACGAGCAGTACTTC. Translated: CATSRGYEQYF. The full variable domain, completed using reference TRBV15 and TRBJ2-7, is DAMVIQNPRYQVTQFGKPVTLSCSQTLNHNVMYWYQQKSSQAPKLLFHYYDKDFNNEADTPDNFQSRRPNTSFCFLDIRSPGLGDTAMYLCATSRGYEQYFGPGTRLTVT.

V gene TRBV6-1 combines with J gene TRBJ1-2; a weak D match, TRBD1 (5 bases). The germline CDR1 and CDR2 sequences are MNHNS and SASEGT. This CDR3 contains 12 residues. V was trimmed by 3 bases and J by 5 bases, leaving 7 bases between them. CDR3 residues: CASSETEYGYTF. The CDR3 DNA reads as TGTGCCAGCAGTGAGACAGAGTATGGCTACACCTTC.

The chain combines TRBV28 with TRBJ2-6; D not certain. Looked up from germline, CDR1 is MDHEN and CDR2 is SYDVKM. Trimming pared 7 bases from V and 0 bases from J, leaving 10 bases between. The CDR3 totals 15 residues. The CDR3 sequence is CASTSANSGANVLTF. The DNA of the CDR3 is TGTGCCAGCACCTCTGCGAACTCTGGGGCCAACGTCCTGACTTTC.

The DNA for the CDR3 is TGCGCCAGCAGCTTGGCCCAAGCTGGAAACACCATATATTTT. It is translated as CASSLAQAGNTIYF. V usage is TRBV5-1 and J usage is TRBJ1-3; D is ambiguous. The CDR3 is 14 residues long. Trimming left V 0 bases short and J 2 bases short, with 6 bases between. Germline CDR1 SGHRS, CDR2 YFSETQ.

This clone has a handful of counts. The chain links TRBV4-2 to TRBJ2-7, with TRBD1 matching 10 bases. Per germline, CDR1 LGHNA and CDR2 YNFKEQ. With V trimmed by 5 bases and J by 6 bases, 10 bases remained unmatched. The CDR3 consists of 15 residues. The CDR3 region is CASSVPGQGRGEQYF. CDR3 coding DNA: TGTGCCAGCAGCGTTCCGGGACAGGGGAGAGGCGAGCAGTACTTC.

A note on this clone: An end of the junction differs from the germline gene, which may be a read error. Other DNA sequences in this specimen translate into the identical CDR3. The V call is TRBV7-9, the J call TRBJ1-1; D gene ambiguous. The CDR3 has 13 residues. Germline V lookup: CDR1 SEHNR, CDR2 FQNEAQ (reference sequence). CDR3 sequence (DNA): TGTGCCAGCAGCTTAGACATGAACACTGAAGCTTTTTTT. The encoded protein is CASSLDMNTEAFF.

This clone has a single count. V usage is TRBV5-1 and J usage is TRBJ2-7; TRBD1 matches at 7 bases. The CDR3 spans 15 residues. Germline assignment: CDR1 SGHRS and CDR2 YFSETQ. V shed 5 bases and J 5 bases; nucleotides not matched to a gene: 13. The CDR3 loop reads CASRRQGRDEDEQYF. CDR3 in DNA: TGCGCCAGCAGGCGACAGGGCCGGGACGAAGACGAGCAGTACTTC.

The chain couples TRBV7-2 to TRBJ2-5; 8 bases are shared with TRBD1. Germline CDR1 and CDR2: SGHTA and FQGNSA. V gave up 3 bases and J gave up 4 bases; unmatched junction bases: 4. The CDR3 is made up of 14 amino acids. In nucleotides, the CDR3 is TGTGCCAGCAGCTTCGGACAGGGTGGAGAGACCCAGTACTTC. Protein product: CASSFGQGGETQYF. The full variable domain, rest sourced from reference TRBV7-2 and TRBJ2-5, is GAGVSQSPSNKVTEKGKDVELRCDPISGHTALYWYRQSLGQGLEFLIYFQGNSAPDKSGLPSDRFSAERTGGSVSTLTIQRTQQEDSAVYLCASSFGQGGETQYFGPGTRLLVL.

The rearrangement uses TRBV28 and TRBJ1-1; D call uncertain. CDR1 and CDR2 from the germline V gene are MDHEN and SYDVKM. Trimming left V 5 bases short and J 1 base short, with 8 bases between. The CDR3 totals 13 residues. The CDR3 spells CASSGRKNTEAFF. CDR3 nucleotide sequence: TGTGCCAGCAGTGGGCGGAAGAACACTGAAGCTTTCTTT.

DNA for the CDR3: TGTGCCTGGAGTGAGTACGGACAGGCCCCGGAGGATGGCTACACCTTC. It yields the protein CAWSEYGQAPEDGYTF. This chain links TRBV30 with TRBJ1-2; 7 nucleotides match TRBD1. The J segment lost 6 bases and the V segment lost 1 base, leaving 14 bases of the junction unmatched. CDR3 length: 16 amino acids. In germline, CDR1 is GTSNPN, CDR2 SVGIG (reference sequence).

The sample holds one count of this clone. The chain employs TRBV18 and TRBJ1-2, with 7 bases aligning to TRBD1. The germline V gene has CDR1 KGHSH and CDR2 LQKENI. V trimming: 3 bases; J trimming: 4 bases; junction bases outside the gene matches: 17. The CDR3 is 18 amino acids. This CDR3 is CASSPLSGGKGAGYGYTF. CDR3 nucleotide sequence: TGTGCCAGCTCACCCCTTAGTGGTGGGAAGGGGGCCGGCTATGGCTACACCTTC.

In this sample, this clone turned up a few times. The chain carries TRBV9 and TRBJ2-2; D is possibly TRBD1 (6 bases). This CDR3 is 13 amino acids long. Trimming removed 3 bases at V and 5 bases at J, with 8 bases between. CDR1 is SGDLS and CDR2 is YYNGEE in the germline V gene. The DNA of the CDR3 is TGTGCCAGCAGCGCCCAGGGGACCGGGGAGCTGTTTTTT. Its translation is CASSAQGTGELFF.

The genes are TRBV3-1 (or the pseudogene TRBV3-2) and TRBJ2-3; 7 bases line up with TRBD1. The CDR3 covers 14 residues. From germline, CDR1 is LGHDT and CDR2 YNNKEL (reference sequence). The V gene end was trimmed by 7 bases and the J gene end by 6 bases; junction bases not matched to a gene: 10. The DNA for the CDR3 is TGTGCCAGCACAACCACAGGGGCCTTGGATACGCAGTATTTT. It codes for CASTTTGALDTQYF.

The chain uses TRBV5-1 and TRBJ2-3; D call uncertain. The CDR3 is made up of 15 amino acids. The V end was cut by 0 bases, the J end by 3 bases, with 11 bases between. Germline V gene lookup returns CDR1 SGHRS and CDR2 YFSETQ. The chain's CDR3 is CASSLAPPGTDTQYF. The CDR3, as DNA: TGCGCCAGCAGCTTGGCTCCCCCCGGGACAGATACGCAGTATTTT.

The chain employs TRBV27 and TRBJ2-2; TRBD2 matches at 7 bases. The J segment lost 6 bases and the V segment lost 3 bases, leaving 1 base of the junction unmatched. Germline values: CDR1 MNHEY, CDR2 SMNVEV (reference sequence). The CDR3 length is 13 residues. The CDR3 here is CASSLGGAGELFF. CDR3 sequence (DNA): TGTGCCAGCAGTTTGGGGGGGGCCGGGGAGCTGTTTTTT.